Each of the 32 T cell receptor beta chains below was sequenced from the same sample in a study of blood T cell repertoires in COVID-19. TCRdb's copy holds only in-frame clones and misses some; the assay was immunoSEQ multiplex PCR. Of approximately 150,000 clones listed, 80% to 90% are singletons. Sequencing used peripheral blood. The receptors derive from a man aged 55 to 70 with active or convalescent COVID-19.

J is TRBJ2-7 and V is TRBV14; 7 nucleotides agree with TRBD2. The CDR3 is 14 residues long. Losses at the gene ends were 3 bases for V and 3 bases for J; bases not matched to a gene: 5. Germline loops: CDR1 SGHDN, CDR2 FVKESK. The CDR3 here is CASSQRGEGYEQYF. CDR3 in DNA: TGTGCCAGCAGCCAGAGAGGGGAGGGCTACGAGCAGTACTTC.

The chain has TRBV12-3 or TRBV12-4 and TRBJ1-1; no clear D. The CDR3 sequence is 13 residues long. V was pared by 7 bases and J by 6 bases, with 15 bases between. The CDR3 sequence: CASIPGRQAEAFF. In DNA, the CDR3 is TGTGCCAGCATTCCCGGTCGACAAGCTGAAGCTTTCTTT.

The chain couples TRBV18 to TRBJ1-4; 8 bases are a match to TRBD1. Germline V gives CDR1 KGHSH, CDR2 LQKENI. Germline trimming cut 3 bases from V and 8 bases from J; bases unmatched to any gene: 5. The CDR3 length is 14 residues. The CDR3 coding sequence is TGTGCCAGCTCACCGGGACAGGCCGACGAAAAACTGTTTTTT. It translates to CASSPGQADEKLFF.

This chain connects TRBV5-1 to TRBJ2-1; D remains ambiguous. The CDR3 length is 12 residues. Germline values: CDR1 SGHRS, CDR2 YFSETQ. V shed 0 bases and J shed 9 bases, with 7 bases lying between them. The CDR3 DNA is TGCGCCAGCAGCTTGGCGAGCCGTGAGCAGTTCTTC. Protein: CASSLASREQFF.

The chain is built from TRBV11-2 and TRBJ2-1, with 10 bases lining up with TRBD2. The CDR3 spans 15 residues. Germline V gives CDR1 SGHAT, CDR2 FQNNGV. J was trimmed by 9 bases and V by 0 bases; bases with no gene match: 5. The CDR3 region has the DNA TGTGCCAGCAGCTTAGAACTAGCGGGAACTGGTGAGCAGTTCTTC. Translated, it gives CASSLELAGTGEQFF.

The chain combines TRBV3-1 (or the pseudogene TRBV3-2) with TRBJ1-4; D gene uncertain. CDR3 length equals 13 residues. Trimming shortened V by 8 bases and J by 8 bases, and 15 bases separated the two germline ends. The germline V gene has CDR1 LGHDT and CDR2 YNNKEL (reference sequence). The CDR3 is CASSSVAGEKLFF. CDR3 nucleotides: TGTGCCAGCTCTTCCGTCGCGGGGGAAAAACTGTTTTTT.

The chain recombines TRBV2 with TRBJ2-1; 10 bases match TRBD2. CDR3 length: 13 amino acids. The V gene's germline CDR1 is SNHLY and CDR2 FYNNEI. With 8 bases clipped from V and 4 bases from J, the junction kept 2 bases outside the gene matches. CDR3 region: CASGLAEYNEQFF. The CDR3 DNA reads as TGTGCCAGCGGACTAGCGGAGTACAATGAGCAGTTCTTC.

V gene TRBV30 combines with J gene TRBJ2-6, with TRBD1 matching over 12 bases. Germline assignment: CDR1 GTSNPN and CDR2 SVGIG (reference sequence). This CDR3 comprises 15 residues. V lost 5 bases to trimming and J lost 2 bases; unmatched junction nucleotides: 1. The CDR3 protein is CAWGTGGAGANVLTF. CDR3 coding DNA: TGTGCCTGGGGGACAGGGGGCGCTGGGGCCAACGTCCTGACTTTC.

The chain employs TRBV12-3 or TRBV12-4 and TRBJ2-5, with TRBD2 matching 7 bases. V lost 7 bases and J lost 4; bases outside the gene matches: 6. The CDR3 covers 13 residues. CDR3 DNA: TGTGCCAGCACCCTGACTAGCCCAGAGACCCAGTACTTC. Residues: CASTLTSPETQYF.

In its sample, this clone was seen once. The V gene is TRBV28, the J gene TRBJ2-4; 8 positions match TRBD1. Per the germline V gene, CDR1 is MDHEN and CDR2 is SYDVKM. This CDR3 region has 15 residues. V lost 5 bases and J lost 3; bases outside the gene matches: 6. The CDR3 sequence: CASSNQGAVKNIQYF. The DNA for the CDR3 is TGTGCCAGCAGTAACCAGGGGGCGGTCAAAAACATTCAGTACTTC.

The rearrangement uses TRBV30 and TRBJ1-1; D gene unclear. Germline values: CDR1 GTSNPN, CDR2 SVGIG (reference sequence). CDR3 size: 11 residues. V lost 7 bases and J 5 bases, leaving 11 bases between the germline ends. CDR3 loop: CASGSYTEAFF. CDR3 coding DNA: TGTGCCTCCGGGAGCTATACTGAAGCTTTCTTT.

The chain uses TRBV20-1 and TRBJ1-2; D perhaps matches TRBD1 (5 bases). V lost 3 bases and J lost 7, with 6 bases in between. The length of the CDR3 is 10 residues. The germline V gene has CDR1 DFQATT and CDR2 SNEGSKA (reference sequence). The CDR3 is CSASQGGYTF. CDR3 bases: TGCAGTGCTAGTCAGGGTGGCTACACCTTC.

This chain connects TRBV30 to TRBJ1-1; tentative D call: TRBD1 (6 bases). V was clipped by 3 bases and J by 2 bases, with 13 bases between them. CDR1 and CDR2 (germline): GTSNPN, SVGIG (reference sequence). CDR3 length: 14 residues. CDR3 protein: CAWSQTRGNTEAFF. Written as DNA, the CDR3 is TGTGCCTGGAGCCAAACCAGGGGAAACACTGAAGCTTTCTTT.

The V and J genes are TRBV15 and TRBJ2-7; 10 nucleotides match TRBD2. Losses at the gene ends were 1 base for V and 5 bases for J; bases not matched to a gene: 11. Per the germline V gene, CDR1 is LNHNV and CDR2 is YYDKDF (reference sequence). The CDR3 consists of 17 residues. The CDR3 DNA is TGTGCCACCAGCAGAGCTGTCCTAGCGGGAGACTACAACGAGCAGTACTTC. Translating gives CATSRAVLAGDYNEQYF.

The V gene is TRBV28, the J gene TRBJ1-3; D is unclear. V lost 2 bases, J lost 0 bases, and 11 bases lay in between. CDR3 length: 16 residues. CDR1 and CDR2 (germline): MDHEN, SYDVKM. The CDR3 spells CASSLVPESSGNTIYF. The CDR3 DNA reads as TGTGCCAGCAGTTTAGTACCAGAAAGCTCTGGAAACACCATATATTTT.

This sequence joins TRBV5-8 and TRBJ1-3; D is perhaps TRBD1 (6 bases). The CDR3 loop spans 16 amino acids. With 4 bases removed from V and 4 bases from J, the gap between germline ends came to 18 bases. CDR1 and CDR2 from the germline V gene are SGHTS and YDEGEE. The DNA of the CDR3 is TGTGCCAGCAGCCCCCGGGACACCGGTCCCGGAAACACCATATATTTT. Amino acid sequence: CASSPRDTGPGNTIYF.

The chain combines TRBV19 with TRBJ2-2; TRBD1 agrees at 7 bases. Germline CDR1 reads LNHDA; CDR2 reads SQIVND (reference sequence). Trimming at V came to 4 bases and at J to 6 bases, leaving 2 bases not matched to a gene. This CDR3 contains 13 residues. CDR3 region: CASSTQGAGELFF. The CDR3 DNA is TGTGCCAGTAGTACTCAGGGGGCCGGGGAGCTGTTTTTT.

A single count supports this clone. Other DNA sequences in the sample encode the same CDR3. V gene TRBV29-1 combines with J gene TRBJ1-1; D unclear. CDR1 is SQVTM, CDR2 ANQGSEA, per germline. The germline V and J ends were trimmed by 6 bases and 0 bases, with 11 bases remaining between them. The CDR3 sequence is 13 residues long. This CDR3 is CSVVGGMNTEAFF. DNA of the CDR3: TGCAGCGTGGTGGGAGGCATGAACACTGAAGCTTTCTTT.

The table lists this clone with many counts. V and J are TRBV29-1 and TRBJ1-2; 7 bases are shared with TRBD1. V was clipped by 7 bases and J by 5 bases; unmatched bases: 10. Germline CDR1 SQVTM, CDR2 ANQGSEA. This CDR3 has 13 residues. The CDR3: CSAGGQGEYGYTF. The CDR3 bases are TGCAGCGCCGGGGGCCAGGGGGAGTATGGCTACACCTTC.

The J gene is TRBJ2-3, the V gene TRBV7-3; a possible D gene is TRBD2 (5 bases). The CDR3 contains 15 residues. Germline V CDR1 and CDR2: SGHTA, FQGTGA. V gave up 4 bases and J gave up 0 bases, with 11 bases separating them. The CDR3 nucleotides read TGTGCCAGCAGCTCAAACGGGATTAGCACAGATACGCAGTATTTT. Encoded protein: CASSSNGISTDTQYF.

The CDR3 here is CASRVDLGYNEQFF. CDR3 in DNA: TGCGCCAGCAGGGTAGACCTCGGGTACAATGAGCAGTTCTTC. V usage is TRBV5-1 and J usage is TRBJ2-1; D unresolved. Germline CDR1 is SGHRS and CDR2 is YFSETQ. Trimming pared 5 bases from V and 4 bases from J, leaving 13 bases between. This CDR3 is built from 14 residues.

J is TRBJ2-3 and V is TRBV4-2; 7 bases fit TRBD2. J was trimmed by 4 bases and V by 1 base; bases with no gene match: 8. CDR3 length: 16 amino acids. The germline V gene encodes CDR1 LGHNA and CDR2 YNFKEQ. The CDR3 spells CASSQGGSGTADTQYF. For the CDR3, the DNA is TGTGCCAGCAGCCAAGGGGGAAGCGGGACCGCAGATACGCAGTATTTT.

The chain has TRBV18 and TRBJ2-7, with 10 bases identical to TRBD2. The CDR3 consists of 15 residues. Germline trimming cut 3 bases from V and 3 bases from J; bases unmatched to any gene: 5. The V gene's germline CDR1 is KGHSH and CDR2 LQKENI. Written as DNA, the CDR3 is TGTGCCAGCTCACCCATTCTAGCGGGAGACTACGAGCAGTACTTC. It yields the protein CASSPILAGDYEQYF.

CDR3 amino acids: CSASFGQAGGELFF. The CDR3 DNA follows: TGCAGTGCTAGTTTCGGACAGGCGGGCGGGGAGCTGTTTTTT. The chain has TRBV20-1 and TRBJ2-2; the match to TRBD1 covers 7 bases. CDR3 length: 14 amino acids. Germline V gene lookup returns CDR1 DFQATT and CDR2 SNEGSKA (reference sequence). The V gene end was trimmed by 3 bases and the J gene end by 7 bases; junction bases not matched to a gene: 8.

The CDR3: CASSEWASGDFSYNEQFF. Written as DNA, the CDR3 is TGTGCCAGCAGTGAATGGGCTAGCGGGGATTTCTCCTACAATGAGCAGTTCTTC. V is TRBV6-1 and J is TRBJ2-1; 9 nucleotides agree with TRBD2. This CDR3 has 18 amino acids. Per germline, CDR1 MNHNS and CDR2 SASEGT. J was trimmed by 0 bases and V by 2 bases; bases with no gene match: 8.

The chain has TRBV19 and TRBJ2-1, with 9 bases fitting TRBD1. The junction had 6 bases not matched to a gene; V was cut back by 3 bases and J by 0 bases. The CDR3 sequence is 17 residues long. Germline V gives CDR1 LNHDA, CDR2 SQIVND (reference sequence). The CDR3 DNA sequence: TGTGCCAGTAGTATTGGGGACAGGGCAAGCTCCTACAATGAGCAGTTCTTC. Its protein is CASSIGDRASSYNEQFF.

J is TRBJ1-5 and V is TRBV28; maybe TRBD1 (6 bases). Trimming took 5 bases from V and 6 from J, leaving 17 bases between them. The CDR3 consists of 15 residues. Germline lookup yields CDR1 MDHEN and CDR2 SYDVKM. CDR3 sequence reads: CASSPRQDWGQPQHF. CDR3 DNA sequence: TGTGCCAGCAGTCCACGACAGGATTGGGGTCAGCCCCAGCATTTT.

A single count supports this clone. The chain uses TRBV6-2 or TRBV6-3 and TRBJ2-7; D call uncertain. Germline V CDR1 and CDR2: MNHEY, SVGEGT. The CDR3 covers 15 residues. Trimming removed 6 bases at V and 1 base at J, with 16 bases between. The CDR3 bases are TGTGCCAGCAGCTTAATTGCGTCAAGTTCCTACGAGCAGTACTTC. This encodes CASSLIASSSYEQYF.

This sequence joins TRBV19 and TRBJ2-2, with D maybe TRBD2 (7 bases). Trimming left V 4 bases short and J 4 bases short, with 19 bases between. This CDR3 comprises 17 residues. Germline V gene sequence: CDR1 LNHDA, CDR2 SQIVND (reference sequence). CDR3 amino acids: CASSNTGGRWGTGELFF. The CDR3 DNA reads TGTGCCAGTAGTAACACCGGGGGGCGATGGGGCACCGGGGAGCTGTTTTTT.

The chain is built from TRBV7-2 and TRBJ2-7, with 9 bases aligning to TRBD1. The J segment lost 3 bases and the V segment lost 5 bases, leaving 8 bases of the junction unmatched. This CDR3 comprises 15 residues. Germline lookup yields CDR1 SGHTA and CDR2 FQGNSA. As DNA, the CDR3 is TGTGCCAGCAGCCCCACCGGGACAGGGATCTACGAGCAGTACTTC. This codes for CASSPTGTGIYEQYF. Full variable domain (remainder filled in from reference TRBV7-2 and TRBJ2-7): GAGVSQSPSNKVTEKGKDVELRCDPISGHTALYWYRQSLGQGLEFLIYFQGNSAPDKSGLPSDRFSAERTGGSVSTLTIQRTQQEDSAVYLCASSPTGTGIYEQYFGPGTRLTVT.

The chain carries TRBV6-2 or TRBV6-3 and TRBJ1-4; D remains ambiguous. Germline CDR1 and CDR2: MNHEY and SVGEGT. Trimming took 2 bases from V and 2 from J, leaving 9 bases between them. The CDR3 runs to 15 residues. The CDR3 DNA reads as TGTGCCAGCAGTTACGGAGGGATCACTAATGAAAAACTGTTTTTT. It is translated as CASSYGGITNEKLFF.

The V and J genes are TRBV10-2 and TRBJ2-2, with D tentatively TRBD1 (6 bases). Trimming pared 2 bases from V and 6 bases from J, leaving 7 bases between. There are 13 residues in the CDR3. CDR1 and CDR2 from the germline V gene are WSHSY and SAAADI. The CDR3 region is CASSERQAGELFF. As DNA, the CDR3 is TGCGCCAGCAGTGAGCGACAGGCCGGGGAGCTGTTTTTT.